Presented here are 27 T cell receptor beta chains from one specimen sequenced in a study of T-cell reconstitution after alpha-beta-depleted transplantation in children. Unique molecular identifiers featured in how the TCRbeta library was prepared. TCRdb re-called the PCR reads through MiXCR, storing one row per CDR3 protein. Here the sample spans about 98,000 distinct CDR3 sequences, 23% being singletons. The sequenced sample was PBMCs, obtained before TCRalphabeta/CD19-depleted stem cell transplant. Every receptor here comes from a boy aged 2 to 9 with acute lymphoblastic leukemia, due to receive a stem cell transplant.

This chain joins TRBV14 and TRBJ1-1; D possibly corresponds to TRBD1 (5 bases). CDR3 length: 14 residues. Between the trimmed V and J ends, which lost 3 bases and 0 bases, there was a span of 8 bases. Germline V gene data show CDR1 as SGHDN and CDR2 as FVKESK. The CDR3 spells CASSHRVLNTEAFF. The DNA for the CDR3 is TGTGCCAGCAGCCACAGGGTTTTGAACACTGAAGCTTTCTTT.

This clonotype was observed a handful of times. The chain links TRBV10-3 to TRBJ1-2; the D gene is possibly TRBD1 (6 bases). Looked up from germline, CDR1 is ENHRY and CDR2 is SYGVKD. V shed 4 bases and J shed 4 bases, with 10 bases lying between them. This CDR3 has 13 amino acids. The CDR3 here is CAISATGRYGYTF. The CDR3 region has the DNA TGTGCCATCAGTGCCACAGGGCGCTATGGCTACACCTTC.

This chain links TRBV5-1 with TRBJ1-1; D may be TRBD1 (6 bases). V was cut by 0 bases and J by 4 bases, with 16 bases left in between. Germline assignment: CDR1 SGHRS and CDR2 YFSETQ. CDR3 length equals 16 residues. The CDR3 DNA is TGCGCCAGCAGCTTGGAGGGCGGGAGGGGGGCCACTGAAGCTTTCTTT. Amino acids: CASSLEGGRGATEAFF.

Comments on this clonotype: Since a much larger clone is just one base distant, this may be a read error. The CDR3 nucleotides read TGCGCCAGCGGCAGGACTAGCGGAGGCTATGAGCAGTTCTTC. This codes for CASGRTSGGYEQFF. The chain combines TRBV5-1 with TRBJ2-1; 10 bases are shared with TRBD2. The CDR3 has 14 amino acids. J was trimmed by 8 bases and V by 7 bases; bases with no gene match: 9. Germline-derived CDR1 and CDR2 are SGHRS and YFSETQ.

The V call is TRBV7-2, the J call TRBJ1-1, with D possibly being TRBD1 (6 bases). Between the trimmed V and J ends, which lost 5 bases and 8 bases, there was a span of 18 bases. Germline V gene sequence: CDR1 SGHTA, CDR2 FQGNSA. The CDR3 extends over 14 amino acids. CDR3 DNA: TGTGCCAGCAGCAACAGGGTGGTGAGCGGAGAAGCTTTCTTT. Encoded protein: CASSNRVVSGEAFF.

This chain connects TRBV12-3 or TRBV12-4 to TRBJ1-1, with D unresolved. This CDR3 has 12 amino acids. Trimming pared 3 bases from V and 10 bases from J, leaving 12 bases between. CDR3 protein: CASSFFPDRAFF. CDR3 DNA sequence: TGTGCCAGCAGTTTTTTCCCCGACCGAGCTTTCTTT.

CDR3: CASSERAEGLIKLAKNIQYF. The CDR3 DNA is TGTGCCAGCAGTGAGAGGGCGGAGGGGCTGATAAAATTAGCCAAAAACATTCAGTACTTC. The genes are TRBV25-1 and TRBJ2-4, with TRBD2 as a possible D gene (6 bases). CDR1 is MGHDK and CDR2 is SYGVNS in the germline V gene. CDR3 size: 20 residues. With 3 bases removed from V and 0 bases from J, the gap between germline ends came to 24 bases.

J is TRBJ2-1 and V is TRBV5-1; the D is unclear. Germline values: CDR1 SGHRS, CDR2 YFSETQ. V lost 0 bases to trimming and J lost 2 bases, with 6 bases between them. The CDR3 is 14 residues long. CDR3 protein: CASSLEPPYNEQFF. The CDR3 bases are TGCGCCAGCAGCTTGGAGCCCCCCTACAATGAGCAGTTCTTC.

This chain uses TRBV9 with TRBJ2-7; tentatively, D is TRBD2 (6 bases). The CDR3 loop spans 15 amino acids. In germline, CDR1 is SGDLS, CDR2 YYNGEE. Deletions cut 3 bases from V and 3 bases from J, with 16 bases between. The CDR3 DNA reads TGTGCCAGCAGCGAGTCGGGACTCGCCTTCTACGAGCAGTACTTC. It is translated as CASSESGLAFYEQYF.

The chain joins TRBV5-1 to TRBJ2-5, with TRBD1 matching over 9 bases. J was trimmed by 7 bases and V by 0 bases; bases with no gene match: 7. There are 15 residues in the CDR3. Germline CDR1 is SGHRS and CDR2 is YFSETQ. CDR3 residues: CASSLDGTGTWTQYF. For the CDR3, the DNA is TGCGCCAGCAGCTTGGACGGGACAGGGACATGGACCCAGTACTTC. The whole variable domain, remainder taken from reference TRBV5-1 and TRBJ2-5, is KAGVTQTPRYLIKTRGQQVTLSCSPISGHRSVSWYQQTPGQGLQFLFEYFSETQRNKGNFPGRFSGRQFSNSRSEMNVSTLELGDSALYLCASSLDGTGTWTQYFGPGTRLLVL.

This clonotype ranks as large (0.1 to 1%). This chain uses TRBV27 with TRBJ2-1, with 10 bases identical to TRBD1. V was pared by 4 bases and J by 7 bases, with 4 bases of the junction left unmatched. From germline, CDR1 is MNHEY and CDR2 SMNVEV (reference sequence). The CDR3 sequence is 14 residues long. CDR3 loop: CASSSGTGANEQFF. The CDR3 DNA sequence: TGTGCCAGCAGTTCCGGGACAGGGGCTAATGAGCAGTTCTTC.

This clonotype was observed a handful of times. This chain joins TRBV24-1 and TRBJ2-1, with D possibly being TRBD2 (5 bases). V was pared by 0 bases and J by 6 bases, with 11 bases between. The CDR3 covers 15 residues. Germline V gives CDR1 KGHDR, CDR2 SFDVKD. The DNA for the CDR3 is TGTGCCACCAGTGATTTGATGGGCCGGGGCAATGAGCAGTTCTTC. Protein sequence: CATSDLMGRGNEQFF.

The rearrangement joins TRBV6-6 to TRBJ1-1, with D possibly matching TRBD1 (5 bases). CDR1 is MNHNY, CDR2 SVGAGI, per germline (reference sequence). The CDR3 length is 13 residues. Trimming cost V 7 bases and J 3 bases, with 12 bases left between them. In nucleotides, the CDR3 is TGTGCCAGCAAGTGGGAGGGGTACACTGAAGCTTTCTTT. It translates to CASKWEGYTEAFF.

The chain combines TRBV4-1 with TRBJ2-3, with D uncertain. Trimming pared 1 base from V and 6 bases from J, leaving 11 bases between. CDR1 and CDR2 (germline): MGHRA, YSYEKL. The CDR3 spans 14 residues. This CDR3 reads CASSQVGSVDTQYF. Written as DNA, the CDR3 is TGCGCCAGCAGCCAAGTAGGGTCTGTCGATACGCAGTATTTT.

The chain has TRBV28 and TRBJ1-1; D gene unclear. This CDR3 comprises 15 residues. V was cut by 6 bases and J by 1 base, with 15 bases left in between. Germline-derived CDR1 and CDR2 are MDHEN and SYDVKM. This chain's CDR3 is CASSLGRQRNTEAFF. CDR3 sequence (DNA): TGTGCCAGCAGCCTTGGAAGGCAGCGGAACACTGAAGCTTTCTTT.

The rearrangement links TRBV5-6 to TRBJ2-2; 7 nucleotides agree with TRBD1. This CDR3 spans 14 amino acids. Germline CDR1 reads SGHDT; CDR2 reads YYEEEE. Germline trimming cut 0 bases from V and 6 bases from J; bases unmatched to any gene: 2. In DNA, the CDR3 is TGTGCCAGCAGCTTGGGACAGGGTGCCGGGGAGCTGTTTTTT. Protein product: CASSLGQGAGELFF.

A few counts support this clonotype. This rearrangement joins TRBV7-2 to TRBJ2-7, with D possibly matching TRBD2 (5 bases). The CDR3 length is 14 residues. The ends were cut back, 9 bases at V and 7 bases at J, with 22 bases in the middle. The germline V gene has CDR1 SGHTA and CDR2 FQGNSA. The CDR3 spells CASSVEVGSGEQYF. The CDR3 DNA sequence: TGTGCCAGTAGTGTGGAGGTTGGCAGTGGGGAGCAGTACTTC.

CDR3 sequence reads: CASSQDFKAGYTF. The CDR3 DNA follows: TGTGCCAGCAGCCAAGATTTTAAAGCTGGCTACACCTTC. The J gene is TRBJ1-2, the V gene TRBV3-1; no clear D. The germline CDR1 and CDR2 sequences are LGHDT and YNNKEL (reference sequence). This CDR3 spans 13 amino acids. Trimming took off 0 bases at V and 7 bases at J, with 9 bases between the two ends.

The chain joins TRBV5-1 to TRBJ1-1; tentative D call: TRBD1 (6 bases). Germline-derived CDR1 and CDR2 are SGHRS and YFSETQ. Trimming left V 4 bases short and J 8 bases short, with 9 bases between. This CDR3 has 11 residues. The CDR3 spells CASSVDREAFF. The CDR3 bases are TGCGCCAGCAGCGTGGACAGAGAAGCTTTCTTT.

There are a few counts of this clonotype. The chain has TRBV12-3 or TRBV12-4 and TRBJ1-1; D gene uncertain. The CDR3 contains 14 residues. Trimming took off 3 bases at V and 1 base at J, with 9 bases between the two ends. The DNA of the CDR3 is TGTGCCAGCAGTTTTAGGGTTTCGAACACTGAAGCTTTCTTT. Translation: CASSFRVSNTEAFF.

The V call is TRBV5-1, the J call TRBJ2-7; a possible D gene is TRBD2 (6 bases). The CDR3 runs to 15 residues. The V gene lost 7 bases and the J gene lost 2 bases, with 19 bases spanning the gap. Germline CDR1 is SGHRS and CDR2 is YFSETQ. Here the CDR3 reads CASLGVGGTTYEQYF. Here the CDR3 DNA reads TGCGCCAGCTTAGGGGTGGGGGGAACCACCTACGAGCAGTACTTC.

The sample holds a few counts of this clonotype. This chain links TRBV6-1 with TRBJ2-7; TRBD2 is a possible D gene (6 bases). CDR1 MNHNS and CDR2 SASEGT come from the germline V gene. Trimming left V 8 bases short and J 7 bases short, with 21 bases between. The CDR3 has 14 residues. CDR3 sequence (DNA): TGTGCCAGCGGACTAAGCGGAGCTCAAAGAGAGCAGTACTTC. As protein: CASGLSGAQREQYF.

The CDR3 spells CSSSGQGRNTEAFF. In DNA, the CDR3 is TGCAGCTCGTCAGGACAGGGGCGGAACACTGAAGCTTTCTTT. The V and J genes are TRBV29-1 and TRBJ1-1; 9 bases match TRBD1. Germline V gives CDR1 SQVTM, CDR2 ANQGSEA. The V gene end was trimmed by 8 bases and the J gene end by 1 base; junction bases not matched to a gene: 8. CDR3 length: 14 amino acids.

V usage is TRBV20-1 and J usage is TRBJ1-2, with 8 bases matching TRBD1. Trimming cost V 4 bases and J 4 bases; bases outside gene matches: 11. This CDR3 is built from 15 residues. CDR1 and CDR2 from the germline V gene are DFQATT and SNEGSKA (reference sequence). The CDR3 DNA sequence: TGCAGTGCTACAGGGTCGGGACAGGTCTTCTATGGCTACACCTTC. As protein: CSATGSGQVFYGYTF.

This clonotype was seen a few times. The rearrangement links TRBV28 to TRBJ1-5, with 7 bases that match TRBD1. The CDR3 sequence is 14 residues long. From germline, CDR1 is MDHEN and CDR2 SYDVKM. Trimming at V came to 6 bases and at J to 3 bases, leaving 5 bases not matched to a gene. CDR3 bases: TGTGCCAGCAGCTTCGACAGGGACAATCAGCCCCAGCATTTT. This encodes CASSFDRDNQPQHF.

This rearrangement joins TRBV4-1 to TRBJ1-1; D ambiguous. The CDR3 has 13 residues. CDR1 and CDR2 from the germline V gene are MGHRA and YSYEKL. Trimming stripped 5 bases from V and 1 base from J, with 8 bases between. The CDR3 spells CASSYGRNTEAFF. CDR3 DNA sequence: TGCGCCAGCAGCTACGGGAGGAACACTGAAGCTTTCTTT.

This chain links TRBV6-6 with TRBJ1-1, with 8 bases that match TRBD1. V trimming: 5 bases; J trimming: 4 bases; junction bases outside the gene matches: 0. The CDR3 sequence is 12 residues long. The germline CDR1 and CDR2 sequences are MNHNY and SVGAGI (reference sequence). CDR3 loop: CASSTGGTEAFF. DNA of the CDR3: TGTGCCAGCAGTACAGGGGGCACTGAAGCTTTCTTT.